This note documents a single TCR beta chain sequence. Enrollees, roughly 18 to 90 years old, lived in 24 US areas. In assigning cohorts, the study relied on participant-reported clinical history. The CDR3 loop spans 13 amino acids. With 5 bases removed from V and 5 bases from J, the gap between germline ends came to 10 bases. CDR1 SGHTA and CDR2 FQGTGA come from the germline V gene. This specimen comes from a study of blood T cell repertoires in COVID-19. Study background: Some COVID-19 samples were acute and others convalescent; all came from the United States, Italy and Spain.

As handled by the study authors: Reference gene primer amplification in the assay estimated nucleated cell counts. Sequencing was performed with immunoSEQ multiplex PCR; in TCRdb, only in-frame clones are kept and a portion is missing. For V, J and clone size, that table is used; D and trimming come from the DNA. The sample yields roughly 260,000 clones, under 95% seen once. This clonotype was obtained from a woman in her late teens or twenties who had recovered from COVID-19. Sequencing was performed on PBMCs or T cells enriched from blood (not recorded which). The rearrangement uses TRBV7-3 and TRBJ2-1, with TRBD1 as a possible D gene (6 bases). The CDR3 DNA sequence: TGTGCCAGCAGCACGGACAGAGACAATGAGCAGTTCTTC. This gives the protein CASSTDRDNEQFF. Filled out from reference TRBV7-3 and TRBJ2-1, the complete variable domain reads GAGVSQTPSNKVTEKGKYVELRCDPISGHTALYWYRQSLGQGPEFLIYFQGTGAADDSGLPNDRFFAVRPEGSVSTLKIQRTERGDSAVYLCASSTDRDNEQFFGPGTRLTVL.